These T cell receptor beta chains were read from a single sample in a study of blood T cell repertoires in COVID-19. Using immunoSEQ multiplex PCR, the repertoire was profiled, and TCRdb retains in-frame clones only, with some absent. The sample contains roughly 400,000 clones, 70% to 90% of which appear only once. Sequences were obtained from peripheral blood. The receptors were sampled from a woman aged 60-75 years with COVID-19, enrolled during active disease. CDR3s include the opening cysteine and the closing phenylalanine or tryptophan. The D gene is left open where the match is weak. Clone size is shown for a subset of rows, as once, few, many or a class of expanded clone.

clone_size d_call j_call cdr3_length v_call cdr3_aa cdr3_nt
. . TRBJ1-4 15 TRBV4-1 CASSAHWAVNEKLFF TGCGCCAGCAGCGCTCATTGGGCCGTTAATGAAAAACTGTTTTTT
. . TRBJ1-2 17 TRBV6-2/TRBV6-3 CASSYAGLRGVNYGYTF TGTGCCAGCAGTTACGCGGGACTCCGGGGGGTTAACTATGGCTACACCTTC
. . TRBJ2-3 15 TRBV6-5 CASSYGRGPTDTQYF TGTGCCAGCAGTTACGGCAGGGGACCCACAGATACGCAGTATTTT
once TRBD1 TRBJ1-2 14 TRBV24-1 CATRGPGTARGYTF TGTGCCACCAGAGGACCCGGGACAGCCAGGGGCTACACCTTC
. TRBD1 TRBJ1-2 14 TRBV19 CASIRGGGAGGYTF TGTGCCAGTATTAGAGGAGGGGGCGCCGGGGGCTACACCTTC
. . TRBJ1-6 15 TRBV12-5 CASGTGSSYNSPLHF TGTGCTAGTGGAACAGGGAGCTCCTATAATTCACCCCTCCACTTT
. . TRBJ1-2 14 TRBV10-3 CAIRPREANYGYTF TGTGCCATCAGACCTCGGGAAGCTAACTATGGCTACACCTTC
. TRBD2 TRBJ2-1 15 TRBV5-1 CASSLVAGLYNEQFF TGCGCCAGCAGCTTGGTAGCGGGGTTGTACAATGAGCAGTTCTTC
. . TRBJ2-6 16 TRBV2 CASVEPNPGGANVLTF TGTGCCAGCGTTGAACCCAACCCGGGAGGGGCCAACGTCCTGACTTTC
. . TRBJ1-4 14 TRBV7-2 CASSLFPSPVQLFF TGTGCCAGCAGCTTATTCCCCAGTCCCGTACAACTGTTTTTT
. TRBD1 TRBJ1-1 18 TRBV2 CASRPDRGRGGGNTEAFF TGTGCCAGCAGACCCGACAGGGGGCGCGGTGGGGGAAACACTGAAGCTTTCTTT
once TRBD1 TRBJ1-2 14 TRBV19 CASHPGTEVRGYTF TGTGCCAGTCATCCCGGGACAGAGGTTCGGGGCTACACCTTC
. . TRBJ1-3 14 TRBV27 CASSAYLSGNTIYF TGTGCCAGCAGCGCCTACCTCTCTGGAAACACCATATATTTT
. . TRBJ1-2 14 TRBV19 CASSIRGRNVGYTF TGTGCCAGTAGTATACGAGGGCGGAATGTTGGCTACACCTTC
. . TRBJ1-1 13 TRBV2 CASSGESRTEAFF TGTGCCAGCAGTGGGGAGTCGCGCACTGAAGCTTTCTTT
. . TRBJ2-7 15 TRBV19 CASSRDFPTPYEQYF TGTGCCAGTAGTAGGGACTTTCCGACGCCCTACGAGCAGTACTTC
. . TRBJ1-2 13 TRBV28 CASARTSPYGYTF TGTGCCAGCGCCCGAACATCCCCCTATGGCTACACCTTC
. . TRBJ2-7 14 TRBV14 CASSRLDRPYEQYF TGTGCCAGCAGCCGACTCGACAGACCCTACGAGCAGTACTTC
. TRBD1 TRBJ2-1 15 TRBV19 CASSNRDREWNEQFF TGTGCCAGTAGTAACCGGGACAGGGAGTGGAATGAGCAGTTCTTC
once . TRBJ2-2 16 TRBV5-1 CASSDAGNPLIGELFF TGCGCCAGCAGCGATGCAGGGAACCCTTTAATCGGGGAGCTGTTTTTT
. . TRBJ1-5 16 TRBV27 CASSPDRGASDQPQHF TGTGCCAGCAGTCCCGATCGGGGGGCTTCCGATCAGCCCCAGCATTTT
. . TRBJ2-7 14 TRBV11-1 CASRHRRFGNEQYF TGTGCCAGCAGGCATCGGCGGTTTGGCAACGAGCAGTACTTC
. . TRBJ2-2 16 TRBV11-2 CASSPITGGDTGELFF TGTGCCAGCAGCCCCATTACAGGAGGGGACACCGGGGAGCTGTTTTTT
. . TRBJ1-3 15 TRBV9 CASSEGRRTGNTIYF TGTGCCAGCAGTGAGGGAAGGAGAACTGGAAACACCATATATTTT
. . TRBJ2-3 16 TRBV9 CASSVAQGRAADTQYF TGTGCCAGCAGCGTAGCTCAGGGCAGGGCGGCAGATACGCAGTATTTT
. . TRBJ1-4 13 TRBV2 CASSRGIDEKLFF TGTGCCAGCAGTAGGGGGATAGATGAAAAACTGTTTTTT
. TRBD2 TRBJ2-3 14 TRBV5-4 CASSFGRVADTQYF TGTGCCAGCAGCTTTGGGAGGGTCGCAGATACGCAGTATTTT
. . TRBJ1-3 17 TRBV15 CATSRSSGGTRGNTIYF TGTGCCACCAGCAGATCGAGTGGGGGGACGCGGGGAAACACCATATATTTT
. . TRBJ1-5 12 TRBV28 CASSLRVRPQHF TGTGCCAGCAGTTTAAGAGTTCGGCCCCAGCATTTT
few . TRBJ1-1 13 TRBV18 CASSPAGNTEAFF TGTGCCAGCTCACCAGCGGGGAACACTGAAGCTTTCTTT
. . TRBJ1-4 13 TRBV5-1 CASSLQGNEKLFF TGCGCCAGCAGTTTACAGGGTAATGAAAAACTGTTTTTT
. . TRBJ1-3 15 TRBV7-2 CASRPTGPSGNTIYF TGTGCCAGCAGACCCACAGGGCCCTCTGGAAACACCATATATTTT
few . TRBJ2-1 16 TRBV19 CASSITVSQRYNEQFF TGTGCCAGTAGTATCACCGTGAGTCAGAGGTACAATGAGCAGTTCTTC
. . TRBJ2-7 15 TRBV4-1 CASSRGSGSSYEQYF TGCGCCAGCAGCCGGGGAAGCGGAAGCTCCTACGAGCAGTACTTC
. TRBD1 TRBJ1-1 14 TRBV5-5 CASIPDRGHSEAFF TGTGCCAGCATCCCGGACAGGGGGCACTCTGAAGCTTTCTTT
once TRBD2 TRBJ2-1 16 TRBV11-1 CASSPGGTRSYNEQFF TGTGCCAGCAGCCCCGGGGGGACCCGCTCCTACAATGAGCAGTTCTTC
. . TRBJ1-2 15 TRBV6-5 CASRQEFAGHYGYTF TGTGCCAGTAGACAGGAATTTGCAGGGCACTATGGCTACACCTTC